The 31 T cell receptor beta chains given below trace back to one sample, sequenced in a study of blood T cell repertoires in COVID-19. Assay used: immunoSEQ multiplex PCR; TCRdb lists only in-frame clones, some missing. The sample records about 95,000 clones, under 95% being singletons. The sample taken for sequencing was peripheral blood. The receptor set was obtained from a woman in her forties or fifties in a cohort sampled during active COVID-19.

This clone has just a few counts. This chain links TRBV29-1 with TRBJ1-5, with D maybe TRBD1 (5 bases). The length of the CDR3 is 12 residues. Germline CDR1 is SQVTM and CDR2 is ANQGSEA. Trimming pared 4 bases from V and 7 bases from J, leaving 11 bases between. The CDR3 DNA follows: TGCAGCGTTGCCCAGGGAGGGCAGCCCCAGCATTTT. Translating it yields CSVAQGGQPQHF.

This clone was observed a few times. V gene TRBV7-8 combines with J gene TRBJ2-5, with 7 positions matching TRBD2. The CDR3 length is 15 residues. V lost 0 bases, J lost 4 bases, and 5 bases stayed unmatched. CDR1 is SGHVS, CDR2 FQNEAQ, per germline. The chain's CDR3 is CASSLAGGIVETQYF. DNA for the CDR3: TGTGCCAGCAGCTTAGCGGGAGGGATTGTAGAGACCCAGTACTTC.

The chain recombines TRBV6-5 with TRBJ2-7, with 11 bases fitting TRBD2. CDR3 length: 14 residues. Germline V gene data show CDR1 as MNHEY and CDR2 as SVGAGI. The junction had 2 bases not matched to a gene; V was cut back by 5 bases and J by 2 bases. As DNA, the CDR3 is TGTGCCAGCAGTCGACTAGCGGGGACCTACGAGCAGTACTTC. Translation gives CASSRLAGTYEQYF.

The CDR3 reads CASAQGVVDEQFF. The CDR3 DNA reads as TGTGCCAGCGCCCAGGGGGTAGTAGATGAGCAGTTCTTC. The chain employs TRBV12-3 or TRBV12-4 and TRBJ2-1, with 7 positions matching TRBD1. V shed 8 bases, J shed 8 bases, and the junction held 9 bases outside the gene matches. This CDR3 spans 13 amino acids.

The chain employs TRBV5-6 and TRBJ2-7, with 7 bases matching TRBD1. Germline assignment: CDR1 SGHDT and CDR2 YYEEEE. V dropped 4 bases and J dropped 1; count of bases not matched to a gene: 8. The CDR3 is 15 amino acids. The CDR3 region is CASSPMSGGSYEQYF. The CDR3 DNA is TGTGCCAGCAGCCCCATGTCAGGGGGTTCCTACGAGCAGTACTTC.

Comment on this clone: One end of the junction varies from germline; a read error may be responsible. The chain combines TRBV18 with TRBJ1-5; 9 nucleotides match TRBD1. The CDR3 is 12 residues long. Germline V CDR1 and CDR2: KGHSH, LQKENI. For the CDR3, the DNA is TGTGCCAGCTCACCGGGACAGGGAACTAGGCTATTT. Amino acids: CASSPGQGTRLF.

The chain couples TRBV10-3 to TRBJ1-2; 8 bases map to TRBD1. With 3 bases clipped from V and 6 bases from J, the junction kept 3 bases outside the gene matches. CDR3 length: 13 amino acids. Germline lookup yields CDR1 ENHRY and CDR2 SYGVKD. The CDR3 reads CAISDSRGHGYTF. CDR3 nucleotide sequence: TGTGCCATCAGTGATAGCAGGGGGCATGGCTACACCTTC.

The CDR3 DNA reads TGTGCCAGCAGTCGACAGACAGGGACTAATGAAAAACTGTTTTTT. It specifies CASSRQTGTNEKLFF. This rearrangement joins TRBV6-6 to TRBJ1-4; the match to TRBD1 covers 7 bases. The CDR3 loop spans 15 amino acids. CDR1 and CDR2 from the germline V gene are MNHNY and SVGAGI (reference sequence). After removal of 5 bases from V and 2 bases from J, the junction contained 5 bases not matched to a gene.

This clone was recorded once. This chain joins TRBV25-1 and TRBJ1-1; 7 nucleotides line up with TRBD1. Germline CDR1 is MGHDK and CDR2 is SYGVNS. The CDR3 loop spans 15 amino acids. The V gene end was trimmed by 6 bases and the J gene end by 0 bases; junction bases not matched to a gene: 7. The CDR3 is CASRQTGALNTEAFF. CDR3 sequence (DNA): TGTGCCAGCAGACAAACAGGGGCGTTGAACACTGAAGCTTTCTTT. The variable domain in full, with the rest retrieved from reference TRBV25-1 and TRBJ1-1, is EADIYQTPRYLVIGTGKKITLECSQTMGHDKMYWYQQDPGMELHLIHYSYGVNSTEKGDLSSESTVSRIRTEHFPLTLESARPSHTSQYLCASRQTGALNTEAFFGQGTRLTVV.

CDR3 residues: CASSLERGSLSGNTIYF. The DNA for the CDR3 is TGCGCCAGCAGCTTGGAAAGGGGGAGCCTCTCTGGAAACACCATATATTTT. The chain joins TRBV5-1 to TRBJ1-3, with a weak D call TRBD1 (6 bases). The CDR3 is made up of 17 amino acids. Germline V gives CDR1 SGHRS, CDR2 YFSETQ. V was trimmed by 0 bases and J by 0 bases, leaving 13 bases between them.

The gene calls are TRBV24-1 and TRBJ1-2; TRBD1 is a possible D gene (6 bases). Germline values: CDR1 KGHDR, CDR2 SFDVKD. The CDR3 runs to 14 residues. Trimming shortened V by 3 bases and J by 6 bases, and 13 bases separated the two germline ends. CDR3 sequence: CATSDTRQVHGYTF. The CDR3 DNA sequence: TGTGCCACCAGTGATACTCGACAGGTTCATGGCTACACCTTC.

The gene calls are TRBV11-2 and TRBJ1-6, with unresolved D. This CDR3 contains 13 residues. V was pared by 3 bases and J by 8 bases, with 8 bases between. Germline loops: CDR1 SGHAT, CDR2 FQNNGV. The DNA of the CDR3 is TGTGCCAGCAGCTTCTCCCGCGATTCACCCCTCCACTTT. This sequence encodes CASSFSRDSPLHF.

The J gene is TRBJ1-2, the V gene TRBV28, with TRBD1 matching 9 bases. V trimming: 5 bases; J trimming: 4 bases; junction bases outside the gene matches: 8. Germline assignment: CDR1 MDHEN and CDR2 SYDVKM. The CDR3 consists of 15 residues. This CDR3 is CASSAPGTGIYGYTF. As DNA, the CDR3 is TGTGCCAGCAGTGCCCCCGGGACAGGGATCTATGGCTACACCTTC.

This clone has a single count. J is TRBJ2-1 and V is TRBV9, with D perhaps matching TRBD2 (6 bases). The V gene lost 0 bases and the J gene lost 3 bases, with 10 bases spanning the gap. This CDR3 region has 15 residues. The germline V gene has CDR1 SGDLS and CDR2 YYNGEE. CDR3 amino acids: CASSVDGSRYNEQFF. CDR3 DNA: TGTGCCAGCAGCGTAGACGGGAGTCGCTACAATGAGCAGTTCTTC.

The chain has TRBV19 and TRBJ2-3; 11 bases align to TRBD2. This CDR3 has 15 residues. Per the germline V gene, CDR1 is LNHDA and CDR2 is SQIVND (reference sequence). The junction had 1 base not matched to a gene; V was cut back by 5 bases and J by 0 bases. This chain's CDR3 is CASSVAGGSTDTQYF. CDR3 DNA sequence: TGTGCCAGTAGTGTAGCGGGAGGGAGCACAGATACGCAGTATTTT.

The rearrangement joins TRBV10-3 to TRBJ1-3, with D possibly TRBD1 on 6 matching bases. The CDR3 runs 17 residues. V gave up 5 bases and J gave up 0 bases, with 17 bases separating them. Germline V gene sequence: CDR1 ENHRY, CDR2 SYGVKD. CDR3 loop: CAISNPQGMNSGNTIYF. In DNA, the CDR3 is TGTGCCATCAGTAACCCCCAGGGGATGAACTCTGGAAACACCATATATTTT.

The chain joins TRBV2 to TRBJ1-2; D is perhaps TRBD1 (6 bases). The germline CDR1 and CDR2 sequences are SNHLY and FYNNEI. Trimming took off 2 bases at V and 2 bases at J, with 9 bases between the two ends. This CDR3 contains 14 residues. Here the CDR3 reads CASSESQGNYGYTF. In DNA, the CDR3 is TGTGCCAGCAGTGAATCCCAGGGGAACTATGGCTACACCTTC.

The gene calls are TRBV10-3 and TRBJ2-7; 11 bases map to TRBD1. V lost 5 bases, J lost 2 bases, and 2 bases stayed unmatched. The CDR3 spans 14 residues. Germline V gene data show CDR1 as ENHRY and CDR2 as SYGVKD. CDR3 DNA: TGTGCCATCAGTCCGGGACAGGGGGCCTACGAGCAGTACTTC. Its protein is CAISPGQGAYEQYF.

The chain is built from TRBV5-1 and TRBJ1-1; unclear D gene. V was trimmed by 0 bases and J by 5 bases, leaving 14 bases between them. The CDR3 is 15 amino acids. Germline V gives CDR1 SGHRS, CDR2 YFSETQ. CDR3 bases: TGCGCCAGCAGCTTGGGGTCCGAAGGGAGTACTGAAGCTTTCTTT. Protein: CASSLGSEGSTEAFF.

CDR3 nucleotide sequence: TGTGCTAGTGGTGTTGACAGGGAGACCCAGTACTTC. Translation gives CASGVDRETQYF. The chain couples TRBV12-5 to TRBJ2-5; the D gene is possibly TRBD1 (6 bases). CDR1 and CDR2 from the germline V gene are LGHNT and FRNRAP. This CDR3 region has 12 residues. V was shortened by 5 bases and J by 5 bases, with 9 bases between the two germline ends.

The chain is built from TRBV4-1 and TRBJ1-5, with 8 bases aligning to TRBD1. Germline-derived CDR1 and CDR2 are MGHRA and YSYEKL. V lost 2 bases and J lost 10; bases outside the gene matches: 10. The CDR3 runs to 15 residues. The CDR3 DNA sequence: TGCGCCAGCAGCCAATTGGACAGGGCAAAGGTCCCCCAGCATTTT. It yields the protein CASSQLDRAKVPQHF.

The chain recombines TRBV7-8 with TRBJ1-1; D is unclear. CDR3 length equals 12 residues. The V gene's germline CDR1 is SGHVS and CDR2 FQNEAQ. Trimming stripped 4 bases from V and 1 base from J, with 4 bases between. CDR3 in DNA: TGTGCCAGCAGCTACAGGAACACTGAAGCTTTCTTT. It specifies CASSYRNTEAFF.

The J gene is TRBJ2-5, the V gene TRBV24-1; 7 bases map to TRBD1. This CDR3 has 16 amino acids. Germline values: CDR1 KGHDR, CDR2 SFDVKD. The V and J ends lost 2 bases and 4 bases, in that order; junction bases with no gene match: 9. The CDR3 coding sequence is TGTGCCACCAGTGATTGGACGACGACAGGGCGAGAGACCCAGTACTTC. It codes for CATSDWTTTGRETQYF.

The rearrangement uses TRBV29-1 and TRBJ1-4, with 7 bases identical to TRBD1. CDR1 and CDR2 from the germline V gene are SQVTM and ANQGSEA. J lost 3 bases, V lost 0 bases, and 4 bases had no gene match. This CDR3 has 15 amino acids. The CDR3 bases are TGCAGCGTTGAAGATCAGGGGGGTCCTAATGAAAAACTGTTTTTT. It yields the protein CSVEDQGGPNEKLFF. The variable domain in full, with the rest retrieved from reference TRBV29-1 and TRBJ1-4, is SAVISQKPSRDICQRGTSLTIQCQVDSQVTMMFWYRQQPGQSLTLIATANQGSEATYESGFVIDKFPISRPNLTFSTLTVSNMSPEDSSIYLCSVEDQGGPNEKLFFGSGTQLSVL.

In this sample, this clone turned up once. The chain links TRBV5-1 to TRBJ2-5; D perhaps matches TRBD1 (6 bases). Trimming removed 3 bases from V and 4 bases from J, with 16 bases in between. This CDR3 spans 15 amino acids. Per the germline V gene, CDR1 is SGHRS and CDR2 is YFSETQ. The CDR3 DNA reads as TGCGCCAGCAGCTGGGGCCCAGCACAGGGAGAGACCCAGTACTTC. Its protein is CASSWGPAQGETQYF.

This chain joins TRBV5-1 and TRBJ1-2; 8 nucleotides agree with TRBD1. This CDR3 has 15 amino acids. The germline gives CDR1 SGHRS, CDR2 YFSETQ. Losses at the gene ends were 0 bases for V and 4 bases for J; bases not matched to a gene: 5. In DNA, the CDR3 is TGCGCCAGCAGCTTGGGTGACAGGGGCTTCTATGGCTACACCTTC. It is translated as CASSLGDRGFYGYTF.

The table lists this clone with a few counts. The rearrangement joins TRBV7-2 to TRBJ2-4; 8 bases align to TRBD1. Germline-derived CDR1 and CDR2 are SGHTA and FQGNSA. J was trimmed by 0 bases and V by 5 bases; bases with no gene match: 12. This CDR3 has 18 residues. The CDR3 loop is CASSVWDRHYEAKNIQYF. DNA of the CDR3: TGTGCCAGCAGCGTGTGGGACAGGCATTATGAAGCCAAAAACATTCAGTACTTC.

This rearrangement joins TRBV29-1 to TRBJ2-1, with a possible D match to TRBD2 (6 bases). The CDR3 is 16 residues long. Trimming took off 7 bases at V and 0 bases at J, with 19 bases between the two ends. Germline CDR1 is SQVTM and CDR2 is ANQGSEA. CDR3: CSGGGLGGFSYNEQFF. The CDR3 DNA reads TGCAGCGGTGGGGGGTTGGGCGGATTCTCCTACAATGAGCAGTTCTTC.

The chain recombines TRBV27 with TRBJ2-3; TRBD2 agrees at 13 bases. This CDR3 contains 15 residues. The germline V gene encodes CDR1 MNHEY and CDR2 SMNVEV (reference sequence). With V trimmed by 5 bases and J by 3 bases, 2 bases remained unmatched. CDR3 sequence (DNA): TGTGCCAGCAGTACGACTAGCGGGGGGACAGATACGCAGTATTTT. Translation: CASSTTSGGTDTQYF.

This chain joins TRBV28 and TRBJ1-2; 7 bases align to TRBD1. The CDR3 extends over 15 amino acids. Germline trimming cut 6 bases from V and 4 bases from J; bases unmatched to any gene: 11. Germline V lookup: CDR1 MDHEN, CDR2 SYDVKM. CDR3 DNA sequence: TGTGCCAGCAGGTCCAGGGGGAGGTCGGTCTATGGCTACACCTTC. Its protein product is CASRSRGRSVYGYTF.

The rearrangement joins TRBV5-4 to TRBJ2-2, with D tentatively TRBD2 (5 bases). Germline values: CDR1 SGHNT, CDR2 YYREEE (reference sequence). This CDR3 region has 14 residues. The V and J ends lost 5 bases and 6 bases respectively, with 14 bases between them. DNA for the CDR3: TGTGCCAGCAGACCCCCTAGCCTGTCCGGGGAGCTGTTTTTT. Encoded protein: CASRPPSLSGELFF.